This T cell receptor beta chain was obtained from a study of response to subunit inactivated influenza vaccine. Study-level findings and limits: The authors suggested that every seasonal influenza vaccination recruits few new T cells.

MiXCR was run by TCRdb on the RT-PCR reads, yielding one entry per CDR3 protein. The sample holds under 550,000 distinct CDR3 sequences; 6% to 9% are singletons and the top ten take 10% to 15%. This clonotype was picked up many times. As yet, its antigen is unknown. CDR3 length equals 15 residues. The V gene lost 4 bases and the J gene lost 2 bases, with 16 bases spanning the gap. Germline CDR1 and CDR2: SGHRS and YFSETQ. The chain is built from TRBV5-1 and TRBJ2-7, with a tentative D call TRBD2 (5 bases). This receptor was identified in a man aged 50-75 years who received an inactivated influenza vaccine. The source was PBMCs from blood, collected roughly 24 months after vaccination. The CDR3 sequence is CASSPVGGPTYEQYF. The CDR3 bases are TGCGCCAGCAGCCCCGTTGGCGGGCCAACCTACGAGCAGTACTTC.